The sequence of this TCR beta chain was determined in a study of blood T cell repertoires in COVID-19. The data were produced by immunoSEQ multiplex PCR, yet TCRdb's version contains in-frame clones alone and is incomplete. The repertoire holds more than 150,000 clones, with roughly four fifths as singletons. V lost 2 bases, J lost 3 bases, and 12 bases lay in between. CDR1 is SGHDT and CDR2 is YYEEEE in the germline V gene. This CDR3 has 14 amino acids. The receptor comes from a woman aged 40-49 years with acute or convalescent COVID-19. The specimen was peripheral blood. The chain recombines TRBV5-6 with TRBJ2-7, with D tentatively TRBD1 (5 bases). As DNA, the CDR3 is TGTGCCAGCAGCTTAGAGGCAGGGCTCTACGAGCAGTACTTC. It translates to CASSLEAGLYEQYF.